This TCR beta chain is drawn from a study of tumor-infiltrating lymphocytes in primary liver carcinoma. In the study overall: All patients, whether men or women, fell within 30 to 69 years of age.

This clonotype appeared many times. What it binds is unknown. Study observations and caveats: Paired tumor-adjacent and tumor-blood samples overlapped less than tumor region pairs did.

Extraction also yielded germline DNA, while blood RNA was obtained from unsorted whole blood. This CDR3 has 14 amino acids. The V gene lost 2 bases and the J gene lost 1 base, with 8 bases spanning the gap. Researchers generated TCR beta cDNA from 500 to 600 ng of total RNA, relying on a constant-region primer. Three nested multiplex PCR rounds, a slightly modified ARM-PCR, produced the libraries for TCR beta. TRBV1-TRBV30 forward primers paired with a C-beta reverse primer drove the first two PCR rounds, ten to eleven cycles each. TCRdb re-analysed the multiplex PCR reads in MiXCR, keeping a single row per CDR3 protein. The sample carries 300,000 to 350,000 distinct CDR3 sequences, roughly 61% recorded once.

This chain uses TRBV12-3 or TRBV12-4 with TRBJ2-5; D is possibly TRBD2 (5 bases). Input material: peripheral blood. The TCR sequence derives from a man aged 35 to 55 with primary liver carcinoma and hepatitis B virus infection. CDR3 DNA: TGTGCCAGCAGTTTATTCGGGGTCCAAGAGACCCAGTACTTC. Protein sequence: CASSLFGVQETQYF.